This entry describes one T cell receptor beta chain. The antigen is unknown. Generated by immunoSEQ multiplex PCR, the TCRdb table keeps only in-frame clones and is missing some. Altogether 7,000 to 10,000 clones are present, about 76% being singletons, with the ten largest covering under 8%. Tumor tissue was taken before any definitive surgery or chemotherapy was given. In germline, CDR1 is SGHTA, CDR2 FQGNSA. The CDR3 runs to 11 residues. Trimming shortened V by 4 bases and J by 6 bases, and 7 bases separated the two germline ends. The data were taken from a study of high-grade serous ovarian cancer treatment subgroups. Study-wide results and limits: Same-patient tumor repertoires overlapped at about 0.095 to 0.8; different patients barely overlapped. Higher neoantigen levels went with greater TCR clonal relatedness.

This clonotype was obtained from a human donor with high-grade serous ovarian cancer. The chain has TRBV7-2 and TRBJ2-7; possible D gene TRBD2, 6 bases. Sequenced: tumor tissue. The CDR3 bases are TGTGCCAGCAGCTCCGGGGGCGAGCAGTACTTC. It specifies CASSSGGEQYF.